The next 26 T cell receptor beta chains were all read from a single sample in a study of low-dose radiotherapy and immunotherapy resistance in tumors. TRAV- and TRBV-specific primers primed first-strand cDNA, covering alpha and beta chains. TCRs underwent roughly 19 PCR cycles of amplification with a constant-region primer and V-primer adapter. TCRdb re-called the reads through MiXCR, storing one row per CDR3 protein. The data hold some 10,000 distinct CDR3 sequences, with 69% observed a single time. The receptors derive from a human donor with advanced metastatic prostate, ovarian, gallbladder or colorectal cancer (not recorded which). This table probably holds off-target reads from a library built for another chain.

This sequence joins TRBV6-6 and TRBJ1-2, with 9 bases identical to TRBD1. V lost 7 bases, J lost 2 bases, and 5 bases stayed unmatched. CDR1 is MNHNY, CDR2 SVGAGI, per germline (reference sequence). The CDR3 is 14 amino acids. This CDR3 is CASIDRGKNYGYTF. In nucleotides, the CDR3 is TGTGCCAGCATCGACAGGGGGAAGAACTATGGCTACACCTTC.

A remark on this clonotype: One junction end does not reproduce the germline sequence, and a read error may be involved. The chain is built from TRBV29-1 and TRBJ2-2; the D gene is possibly TRBD2 (5 bases). The germline V gene encodes CDR1 SQVTM and CDR2 ANQGSEA. This CDR3 is built from 11 residues. The CDR3 region is CSVKDAGELFF. The DNA for the CDR3 is TGCAGCGTTAAGGATGCCGGGGAGCTGTTTTTC.

The chain employs TRBV5-1 and TRBJ2-1, with D perhaps matching TRBD1 (6 bases). The CDR3 is 16 residues long. Trimming left V 1 base short and J 6 bases short, with 17 bases between. In germline, CDR1 is SGHRS, CDR2 YFSETQ. The CDR3 DNA reads TGCGCCAGCAGCTTGATGTTGGCAGGGGAAAGCAATGAGCAGTTCTTC. It is translated as CASSLMLAGESNEQFF. Full variable domain (rest looked up from reference TRBV5-1 and TRBJ2-1): KAGVTQTPRYLIKTRGQQVTLSCSPISGHRSVSWYQQTPGQGLQFLFEYFSETQRNKGNFPGRFSGRQFSNSRSEMNVSTLELGDSALYLCASSLMLAGESNEQFFGPGTRLTVL.

The chain has TRBV29-1 and TRBJ1-1, with D hard to call. Per the germline V gene, CDR1 is SQVTM and CDR2 is ANQGSEA. The CDR3 consists of 12 residues. Trimming left V 4 bases short and J 7 bases short, with 13 bases between. DNA of the CDR3: TGCAGCGTTGGTGATGGCGGAGATGAAGCTTTCTTT. Translating gives CSVGDGGDEAFF.

V is TRBV28 and J is TRBJ2-5; D perhaps matches TRBD2 (5 bases). CDR3 length equals 14 residues. Germline CDR1 is MDHEN and CDR2 is SYDVKM. V lost 2 bases to trimming and J lost 2 bases, with 9 bases between them. CDR3 nucleotides: TGTGCCAGCAGTTTAGGGCCGGGGCAAGAGACCCAGTACTTC. Translated: CASSLGPGQETQYF. The full variable domain, with the rest looked up from reference TRBV28 and TRBJ2-5, is DVKVTQSSRYLVKRTGEKVFLECVQDMDHENMFWYRQDPGLGLRLIYFSYDVKMKEKGDIPEGYSVSREKKERFSLILESASTNQTSMYLCASSLGPGQETQYFGPGTRLLVL.

The chain has TRBV29-1 and TRBJ2-1; D might be TRBD2 (7 bases). V was cut by 4 bases and J by 7 bases, with 14 bases left in between. The CDR3 loop spans 13 amino acids. Germline-derived CDR1 and CDR2 are SQVTM and ANQGSEA. CDR3 coding DNA: TGCAGCGTTGGGAGGGGGGGCCAAAATGAGCAGTTCTTC. It specifies CSVGRGGQNEQFF.

The rearrangement links TRBV4-1 to TRBJ2-3; tentatively, D is TRBD1 (5 bases). V lost 6 bases and J lost 4, with 11 bases in between. The CDR3 contains 13 residues. CDR1 MGHRA and CDR2 YSYEKL come from the germline V gene. The DNA of the CDR3 is TGCGCCAGCAGGCGCGAAGGGGCAGATACGCAGTATTTT. It translates to CASRREGADTQYF.

The chain links TRBV27 to TRBJ2-5; 8 bases fit TRBD1. The ends lost 3 bases at V and 1 base at J; junction bases unmatched: 7. The CDR3 is 16 amino acids. Germline V gene data show CDR1 as MNHEY and CDR2 as SMNVEV (reference sequence). The CDR3 DNA reads TGTGCCAGCAGTTTTCGACAGGGGACGTTCCAAGAGACCCAGTACTTC. This translates into CASSFRQGTFQETQYF.

This sequence joins TRBV28 and TRBJ2-1; tentatively, D is TRBD2 (7 bases). Germline CDR1 is MDHEN and CDR2 is SYDVKM. The CDR3 extends over 16 amino acids. V lost 8 bases, J lost 0 bases, and 17 bases lay in between. This chain's CDR3 is CASGGPAGPSYNEQFF. CDR3 nucleotide sequence: TGTGCCAGCGGGGGGCCAGCGGGGCCCTCCTACAATGAGCAGTTCTTC.

The CDR3 is CASRRTGTDYGYTF. The CDR3, as DNA: TGTGCCAGCAGGCGGACCGGGACAGATTATGGCTACACCTTC. The chain combines TRBV6-6 with TRBJ1-2; 7 bases align to TRBD1. CDR3 length: 14 amino acids. CDR1 is MNHNY, CDR2 SVGAGI, per germline (reference sequence). The trim removed 6 bases at V and 5 bases at J, leaving 9 bases unmatched.

The V and J genes are TRBV10-2 and TRBJ1-2, with D uncertain. Germline V gives CDR1 WSHSY, CDR2 SAAADI. The CDR3 covers 13 residues. Deletions cut 3 bases from V and 4 bases from J, with 9 bases between. CDR3 coding DNA: TGCGCCAGCAGTGAATTTCCAGCCTATGGCTACACCTTC. Protein sequence: CASSEFPAYGYTF.

The chain combines TRBV5-4 with TRBJ2-1; 7 positions match TRBD2. The CDR3 consists of 15 residues. Germline-derived CDR1 and CDR2 are SGHNT and YYREEE (reference sequence). The V and J ends lost 4 bases and 5 bases, in that order; junction bases with no gene match: 9. As DNA, the CDR3 is TGTGCCAGCAGCAAAGGCCTAGCGGACGACAATGAGCAGTTCTTC. Its protein is CASSKGLADDNEQFF. Based on the CDR3 plus reference TRBV5-4 and TRBJ2-1, the full variable domain is ETGVTQSPTHLIKTRGQQVTLRCSSQSGHNTVSWYQQALGQGPQFIFQYYREEENGRGNFPPRFSGLQFPNYSSELNVNALELDDSALYLCASSKGLADDNEQFFGPGTRLTVL.

CDR3: CASSLAPAGELFF. The CDR3 DNA reads as TGTGCCAGCAGCTTAGCGCCTGCCGGGGAGCTGTTTTTT. J is TRBJ2-2 and V is TRBV7-6; D is unresolved. Per the germline V gene, CDR1 is SGHVS and CDR2 is FNYEAQ. Trimming pared 0 bases from V and 6 bases from J, leaving 5 bases between. The CDR3 totals 13 residues.

The gene calls are TRBV12-3 or TRBV12-4 and TRBJ2-2; a possible D gene is TRBD1 (6 bases). V was cut by 3 bases and J by 6 bases, with 11 bases left in between. CDR3 length equals 14 residues. Written as DNA, the CDR3 is TGTGCCAGCAGTTTCAGAGGGGGTCCCGGGGAGCTGTTTTTT. It is translated as CASSFRGGPGELFF.

This rearrangement joins TRBV10-3 to TRBJ1-3, with TRBD1 as a possible D gene (6 bases). The CDR3 totals 13 residues. Deletions cut 6 bases from V and 0 bases from J, with 6 bases between. Germline-derived CDR1 and CDR2 are ENHRY and SYGVKD. Written as DNA, the CDR3 is TGTGCCATCAGGGACAGCTCTGGAAACACCATATATTTT. Translated, it gives CAIRDSSGNTIYF.

The CDR3: CASSQTSGRANEQFF. The CDR3 DNA is TGCGCCAGCAGCCAGACTAGCGGGAGGGCCAATGAGCAGTTCTTC. The chain carries TRBV4-3 and TRBJ2-1; 14 bases fit TRBD2. The CDR3 extends over 15 amino acids. Germline V gene lookup returns CDR1 LGHNA and CDR2 YSLEER. With 3 bases clipped from V and 6 bases from J, the junction kept 1 base outside the gene matches.

CDR3 loop: CASRPRGVENTEAFF. The CDR3 DNA reads TGTGCCAGCAGACCCAGGGGGGTAGAGAACACTGAAGCTTTCTTT. This chain connects TRBV6-2 or TRBV6-3 to TRBJ1-1; 7 nucleotides match TRBD1. J was trimmed by 1 base and V by 6 bases; bases with no gene match: 8. Germline V CDR1 and CDR2: MNHEY, SVGEGT. The CDR3 totals 15 residues.

The chain joins TRBV29-1 to TRBJ2-3, with 8 bases identical to TRBD2. Trimming cost V 0 bases and J 4 bases; bases outside gene matches: 6. The length of the CDR3 is 15 residues. CDR1 SQVTM and CDR2 ANQGSEA come from the germline V gene. The chain's CDR3 is CSVEDRRGAPDTQYF. CDR3 in DNA: TGCAGCGTTGAAGATCGGCGGGGGGCCCCAGATACGCAGTATTTT.

The J gene is TRBJ1-1, the V gene TRBV9; unclear D gene. This CDR3 is 13 amino acids long. From germline, CDR1 is SGDLS and CDR2 YYNGEE. V was shortened by 3 bases and J by 1 base, with 7 bases between the two germline ends. The CDR3 DNA is TGTGCCAGCAGCGCCCACACGAACACTGAAGCTTTCTTT. As protein: CASSAHTNTEAFF. Looking up the rest from reference TRBV9 and TRBJ1-1 gives the full variable domain: DSGVTQTPKHLITATGQRVTLRCSPRSGDLSVYWYQQSLDQGLQFLIQYYNGEERAKGNILERFSAQQFPDLHSELNLSSLELGDSALYFCASSAHTNTEAFFGQGTRLTVV.

In its sample, this clonotype was seen a few times. The J gene is TRBJ2-1, the V gene TRBV9; D is unresolved. This CDR3 comprises 12 residues. The V end was cut by 3 bases, the J end by 10 bases, with 11 bases between. Germline lookup yields CDR1 SGDLS and CDR2 YYNGEE. CDR3 in DNA: TGTGCCAGCAGCGAGGCGGATGACGAGCAGTTCTTC. Its translation: CASSEADDEQFF.

This clonotype was observed a few times. This chain links TRBV28 with TRBJ2-3, with TRBD2 identical over 9 bases. J was trimmed by 2 bases and V by 3 bases; bases with no gene match: 6. The CDR3 extends over 16 amino acids. CDR1 is MDHEN and CDR2 is SYDVKM in the germline V gene. The CDR3 loop reads CASSFIAGGFTDTQYF. CDR3 DNA sequence: TGTGCCAGCAGTTTCATCGCGGGAGGGTTCACAGATACGCAGTATTTT.

The chain recombines TRBV6-4 with TRBJ2-6; D gene unclear. CDR1 and CDR2 from the germline V gene are MRHNA and SNTAGT. This CDR3 has 18 residues. The V and J ends lost 0 bases and 0 bases respectively, with 12 bases between them. The CDR3 DNA is TGTGCCAGCAGTGACTCGATCGAAGGCCCCTCTGGGGCCAACGTCCTGACTTTC. Its translation is CASSDSIEGPSGANVLTF.

This clonotype has only one observation. The chain is built from TRBV19 and TRBJ2-2, with unresolved D. The ends were cut back, 3 bases at V and 5 bases at J, with 13 bases in the middle. The CDR3 is made up of 15 amino acids. Germline CDR1 reads LNHDA; CDR2 reads SQIVND (reference sequence). The CDR3 DNA sequence: TGTGCCAGTAGTATCCCTCCTATCTCGACCGGGGAGCTGTTTTTT. Its translation is CASSIPPISTGELFF.

The chain recombines TRBV5-1 with TRBJ2-1; 9 nucleotides line up with TRBD1. The CDR3 runs 15 residues. Looked up from germline, CDR1 is SGHRS and CDR2 is YFSETQ. Losses at the gene ends were 2 bases for V and 7 bases for J; bases not matched to a gene: 7. The CDR3 loop is CASSLRTGAENEQFF. The DNA of the CDR3 is TGCGCCAGCAGCTTAAGGACAGGGGCCGAAAATGAGCAGTTCTTC.

The genes are TRBV14 and TRBJ2-1, with D perhaps matching TRBD1 or TRBD2 (5 bases each). This CDR3 comprises 15 residues. Germline CDR1 is SGHDN and CDR2 is FVKESK. V lost 2 bases, J lost 8 bases, and 16 bases lay in between. CDR3 protein: CASSQPGPTFDEQFF. Here the CDR3 DNA reads TGTGCCAGCAGCCAACCGGGACCAACTTTCGATGAGCAGTTCTTC.

The chain recombines TRBV13 with TRBJ2-3, with 9 bases aligning to TRBD1. Germline-derived CDR1 and CDR2 are PRHDT and FYEKMQ (reference sequence). V lost 5 bases and J lost 5; bases outside the gene matches: 5. The CDR3 is made up of 14 amino acids. Here the CDR3 DNA reads TGTGCCAGCAGCCCCGGGACAGGGAGAGATACGCAGTATTTT. Translation gives CASSPGTGRDTQYF.